This TCR beta chain was observed in a study of T cells in Graves' hyperthyroidism and ophthalmopathy. This clonotype was detected many times. TCR beta CDR3 sequences were amplified from RNA transcripts. TCR CDR3 underwent first-round RT-PCR with the HTBI primer set. A single record per CDR3 protein comes from TCRdb applying MiXCR to the multiplex PCR reads. This sample has 300,000 to 450,000 distinct CDR3 sequences; more than 13% occur once, and the top ten carry about 30%. Sequenced input: blood. This receptor was taken from a woman in her 30s with Graves' hyperthyroidism.

The CDR3 sequence is CASSLEGQETQYF. CDR3 nucleotides: TGCGCCAGCAGCTTGGAGGGCCAAGAGACCCAGTACTTC. V gene TRBV5-1 combines with J gene TRBJ2-5; the D is unclear. Trimming took off 0 bases at V and 1 base at J, with 4 bases between the two ends. CDR1 is SGHRS and CDR2 is YFSETQ in the germline V gene. CDR3 length: 13 residues.